The 18 T cell receptor beta chains below all came from one sample that was sequenced in a study of breast tumors, draining lymph nodes, adjacent tissues. One entry per CDR3 protein, called by TCRdb with MiXCR from the multiplex PCR reads. There are 50,000 to 75,000 distinct CDR3 sequences in the sample; approximately 54% occur only once, and roughly 19% lies in the top ten. The sequencing input was breast tumor tissue. These receptors were obtained from a female donor with breast cancer. Some clones in this sample may be carry-over from other donors' samples.

The chain has TRBV7-3 and TRBJ2-7, with unresolved D. CDR3 length: 14 residues. Trimming took off 3 bases at V and 1 base at J, with 10 bases between the two ends. Germline V lookup: CDR1 SGHTA, CDR2 FQGTGA. The CDR3 region has the DNA TGTGCCAGCAGCTTGACGGGCGAATCCTACGAGCAGTACTTC. Protein product: CASSLTGESYEQYF.

The chain is built from TRBV4-1 and TRBJ1-4; TRBD1 is a possible D gene (5 bases). Germline V lookup: CDR1 MGHRA, CDR2 YSYEKL. The ends were cut back, 4 bases at V and 6 bases at J, with 12 bases in the middle. The CDR3 consists of 14 residues. CDR3 nucleotide sequence: TGCGCCAGCAGCCTCGGGACGGGGGATGAAAAACTGTTTTTT. It yields the protein CASSLGTGDEKLFF.

The chain uses TRBV20-1 and TRBJ1-4; maybe TRBD1 (6 bases). This CDR3 contains 15 residues. The ends were cut back, 6 bases at V and 7 bases at J, with 21 bases in the middle. In germline, CDR1 is DFQATT, CDR2 SNEGSKA (reference sequence). The CDR3 sequence is CSAPSSGPGVEKLFF. CDR3 DNA sequence: TGCAGTGCCCCGAGCTCCGGGCCAGGGGTTGAAAAACTGTTTTTT.

This clonotype was found a few times. At one end the junction does not follow the germline gene, possibly because of a read error. The chain has TRBV7-7 and TRBJ2-5; TRBD1 or TRBD2 may be the D gene (5 bases each). The CDR3 spans 15 residues. Germline V gene sequence: CDR1 SSHAT, CDR2 FNYEAQ (reference sequence). In DNA, the CDR3 is TGTGCTAGCAGCCCCCATTGGGGGTACCAAGAGACCCAGTACTTC. It specifies CASSPHWGYQETQYF. The whole variable domain, filled in from reference TRBV7-7 and TRBJ2-5, reads GAGVSQSPRYKVTKRGQDVTLRCDPISSHATLYWYQQALGQGPEFLTYFNYEAQPDKSGLPSDRFSAERPEGSISTLTIQRTEQRDSAMYRCASSPHWGYQETQYFGPGTRLLVL.

This clonotype appeared a single time. V gene TRBV20-1 combines with J gene TRBJ2-1; 12 nucleotides match TRBD2. Trimming at V came to 6 bases and at J to 6 bases, leaving 18 bases not matched to a gene. In germline, CDR1 is DFQATT, CDR2 SNEGSKA (reference sequence). This CDR3 contains 18 residues. The CDR3 DNA follows: TGCAGTGCCATCCGGGAGTATCTAGCGGGGGGGCGGGGCAATGAGCAGTTCTTC. Translated: CSAIREYLAGGRGNEQFF.

This clonotype was detected many times. V and J are TRBV5-1 and TRBJ1-1; maybe TRBD1 (5 bases). The CDR3 extends over 13 amino acids. Germline V gene sequence: CDR1 SGHRS, CDR2 YFSETQ. Trimming pared 1 base from V and 3 bases from J, leaving 7 bases between. The CDR3 loop is CASSLIGDTEAFF. The CDR3 region has the DNA TGCGCCAGCAGCTTGATAGGGGACACTGAAGCTTTCTTT.

This clonotype was observed many times. This may be a read error, as it is one base from a much larger clone. This sequence joins TRBV7-3 and TRBJ1-2, with D unresolved. Trimming pared 4 bases from V and 12 bases from J, leaving 27 bases between. This CDR3 comprises 16 residues. The germline gives CDR1 SGHTA, CDR2 FQGTGA. DNA for the CDR3: TGTGCCAGCAGCTCCCATAGGGAGGACCCCCGTCGAGGCCACACCTTC. Translation: CASSSHREDPRRGHTF.

The chain links TRBV7-9 to TRBJ2-7; the D gene is possibly TRBD2 (6 bases). V gave up 1 base and J gave up 2 bases, with 12 bases separating them. Germline assignment: CDR1 SEHNR and CDR2 FQNEAQ (reference sequence). CDR3 size: 15 residues. The CDR3 is CASSLGGSGAYEQYF. The CDR3 DNA is TGTGCCAGCAGCTTAGGTGGTAGCGGAGCCTACGAGCAGTACTTC.

CDR3 residues: CSARKGLAGPYEQYF. The CDR3 DNA reads as TGCAGTGCTAGGAAGGGACTAGCGGGCCCCTACGAGCAGTACTTC. This rearrangement joins TRBV20-1 to TRBJ2-7, with 12 bases aligning to TRBD2. CDR1 DFQATT and CDR2 SNEGSKA come from the germline V gene (reference sequence). V gave up 3 bases and J gave up 2 bases; unmatched junction bases: 5. There are 15 residues in the CDR3.

DNA of the CDR3: TGTGCCAGCAGCACAGAGGTGGTAGGGTACTTC. It codes for CASSTEVVGYF. The chain recombines TRBV7-9 with TRBJ2-5, with D unclear. CDR1 SEHNR and CDR2 FQNEAQ come from the germline V gene (reference sequence). CDR3 size: 11 residues. The V end was cut by 5 bases, the J end by 13 bases, with 14 bases between.

Here the CDR3 reads CASSGEGLLYNEQFF. The CDR3 DNA is TGTGCCAGCAGCGGAGAAGGACTCCTCTACAATGAGCAGTTCTTC. The V and J genes are TRBV9 and TRBJ2-1; maybe TRBD2 (5 bases). Trimming shortened V by 3 bases and J by 3 bases, and 13 bases separated the two germline ends. The CDR3 consists of 15 residues. Germline lookup yields CDR1 SGDLS and CDR2 YYNGEE.

Of note for this clonotype: Given a much more abundant clone one base away, this may be a read error. V is TRBV7-2 and J is TRBJ2-1; 10 positions agree with TRBD1. The CDR3 totals 16 residues. Germline CDR1 and CDR2: SGHTA and FQGNSA. V lost 8 bases to trimming and J lost 2 bases; unmatched junction nucleotides: 9. The CDR3 sequence is CASGKRGQGTYNEQFF. The CDR3 DNA sequence: TGTGCCAGCGGTAAGAGGGGACAGGGGACCTACAATGAGCAGTTCTTC.

The chain uses TRBV10-2 and TRBJ2-1, with 7 positions matching TRBD1. V lost 8 bases and J lost 3; bases outside the gene matches: 10. Germline CDR1 WSHSY, CDR2 SAAADI. This CDR3 comprises 15 residues. The CDR3 reads CASGWSGQIYNEQFF. The CDR3 nucleotides read TGCGCCAGCGGTTGGTCGGGACAGATCTACAATGAGCAGTTCTTC.

Worth noting for this clonotype: The conserved phenylalanine or tryptophan normally closing the CDR3 is absent here, so this likely arose from a read error. No DNA is shown, since the ends of the CDR3 on it are uncertain; the CDR3 is the one TCRdb lists. The chain has TRBV20-1 and TRBJ2-7; TRBD2, the D gene given by the table, was not confirmed from the DNA. Germline V gene sequence: CDR1 DFQATT, CDR2 SNEGSKA (reference sequence). The CDR3 totals 19 residues, both ends included. The CDR3 here is CSARDQGLAGVEGILRAVL.

V is TRBV7-9 and J is TRBJ2-5, with D perhaps TRBD2 (5 bases). Looked up from germline, CDR1 is SEHNR and CDR2 is FQNEAQ (reference sequence). Trimming cost V 5 bases and J 3 bases, with 13 bases left between them. The CDR3 runs 14 residues. This CDR3 is CASSQQSGEETQYF. DNA for the CDR3: TGTGCCAGCAGCCAGCAAAGCGGAGAAGAGACCCAGTACTTC.

The V call is TRBV20-1, the J call TRBJ2-7, with 12 bases matching TRBD2. CDR1 DFQATT and CDR2 SNEGSKA come from the germline V gene (reference sequence). V shed 0 bases, J shed 0 bases, and the junction held 9 bases outside the gene matches. The CDR3 runs 18 residues. CDR3 in DNA: TGCAGTGCTAGAGATCAGGGGACTAGCGGGCCTTCCTCCTACGAGCAGTACTTC. Translation gives CSARDQGTSGPSSYEQYF.

This clonotype was counted only a few times. The chain couples TRBV29-1 to TRBJ2-7; 8 bases match TRBD1. The germline V gene has CDR1 SQVTM and CDR2 ANQGSEA. Unmatched junction bases numbered 7, after V lost 7 bases and J lost 5 bases. This CDR3 spans 12 amino acids. CDR3 DNA: TGCAGCGCGACAGGGGTTGCCGACGAGCAGTACTTC. This encodes CSATGVADEQYF.

The chain employs TRBV5-1 and TRBJ1-2, with 11 bases lining up with TRBD1. V gave up 7 bases and J gave up 6 bases; unmatched junction bases: 5. The CDR3 is 13 residues long. CDR1 and CDR2 (germline): SGHRS, YFSETQ. As DNA, the CDR3 is TGCGCCAGCCGGACAGGGGGCGCGGATGGCTACACCTTC. Residues: CASRTGGADGYTF.